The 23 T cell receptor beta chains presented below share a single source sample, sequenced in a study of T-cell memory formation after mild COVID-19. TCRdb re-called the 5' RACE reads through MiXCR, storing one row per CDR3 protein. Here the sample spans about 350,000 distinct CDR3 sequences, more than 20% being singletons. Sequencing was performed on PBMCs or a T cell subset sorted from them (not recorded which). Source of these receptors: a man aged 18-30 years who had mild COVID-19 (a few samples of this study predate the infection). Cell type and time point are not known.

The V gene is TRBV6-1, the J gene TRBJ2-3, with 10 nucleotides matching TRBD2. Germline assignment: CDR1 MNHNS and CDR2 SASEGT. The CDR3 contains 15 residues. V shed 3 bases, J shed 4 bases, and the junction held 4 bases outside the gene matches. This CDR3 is CASSDTSGVPDTQYF. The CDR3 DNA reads TGTGCCAGCAGTGATACTAGCGGGGTCCCAGATACGCAGTATTTT.

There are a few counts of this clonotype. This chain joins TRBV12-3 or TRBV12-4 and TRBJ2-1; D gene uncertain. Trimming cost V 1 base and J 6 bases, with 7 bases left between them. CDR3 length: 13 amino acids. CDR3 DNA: TGTGCCAGCAGTTTAGGCCTGATCAATGAGCAGTTCTTC. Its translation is CASSLGLINEQFF.

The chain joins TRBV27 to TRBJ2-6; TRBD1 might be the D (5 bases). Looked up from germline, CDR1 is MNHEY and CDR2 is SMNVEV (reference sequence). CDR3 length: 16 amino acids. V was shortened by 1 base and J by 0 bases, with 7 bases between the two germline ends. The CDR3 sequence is CASSLWGSSGANVLTF. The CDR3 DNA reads TGTGCCAGCAGTTTATGGGGCAGCTCTGGGGCCAACGTCCTGACTTTC.

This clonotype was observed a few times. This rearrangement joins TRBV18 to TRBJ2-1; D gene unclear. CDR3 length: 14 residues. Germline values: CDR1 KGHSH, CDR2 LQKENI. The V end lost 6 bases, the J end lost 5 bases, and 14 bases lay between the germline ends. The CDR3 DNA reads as TGTGCCAGCTCCCTCGATGGGGATGACAATGAGCAGTTCTTC. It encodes CASSLDGDDNEQFF.

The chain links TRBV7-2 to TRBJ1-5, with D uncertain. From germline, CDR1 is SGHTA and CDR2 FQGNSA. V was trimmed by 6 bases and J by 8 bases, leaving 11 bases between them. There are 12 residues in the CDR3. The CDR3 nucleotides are TGTGCCAGCAGTTTCCCCGGGGAGCCCCAGCATTTT. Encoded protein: CASSFPGEPQHF.

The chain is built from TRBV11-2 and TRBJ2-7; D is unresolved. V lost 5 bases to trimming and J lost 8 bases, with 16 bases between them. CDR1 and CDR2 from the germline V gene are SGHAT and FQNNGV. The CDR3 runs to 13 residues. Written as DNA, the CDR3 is TGTGCCAGCAGCCCTCCGAATTTCGGCCAGCAGTACTTC. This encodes CASSPPNFGQQYF.

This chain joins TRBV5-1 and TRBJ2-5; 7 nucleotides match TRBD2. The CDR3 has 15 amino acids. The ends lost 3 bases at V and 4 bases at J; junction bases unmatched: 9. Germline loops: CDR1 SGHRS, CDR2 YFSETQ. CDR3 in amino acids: CASSSRHGEGETQYF. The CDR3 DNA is TGCGCCAGCAGCTCGCGACACGGGGAGGGAGAGACCCAGTACTTC. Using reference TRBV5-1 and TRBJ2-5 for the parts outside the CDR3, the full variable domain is KAGVTQTPRYLIKTRGQQVTLSCSPISGHRSVSWYQQTPGQGLQFLFEYFSETQRNKGNFPGRFSGRQFSNSRSEMNVSTLELGDSALYLCASSSRHGEGETQYFGPGTRLLVL.

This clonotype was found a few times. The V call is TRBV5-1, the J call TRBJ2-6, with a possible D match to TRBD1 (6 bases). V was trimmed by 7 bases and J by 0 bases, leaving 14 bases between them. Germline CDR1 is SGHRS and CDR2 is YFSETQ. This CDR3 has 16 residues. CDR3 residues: CASSTTGSSGANVLTF. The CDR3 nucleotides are TGCGCCAGCTCTACTACAGGGAGCTCTGGGGCCAACGTCCTGACTTTC.

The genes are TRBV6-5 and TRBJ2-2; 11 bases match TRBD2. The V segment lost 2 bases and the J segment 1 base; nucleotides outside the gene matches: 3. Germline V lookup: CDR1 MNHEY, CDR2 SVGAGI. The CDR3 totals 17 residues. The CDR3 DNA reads TGTGCCAGCAGTTACGGGCTAGCGGGGGGGAACACCGGGGAGCTGTTTTTT. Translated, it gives CASSYGLAGGNTGELFF.

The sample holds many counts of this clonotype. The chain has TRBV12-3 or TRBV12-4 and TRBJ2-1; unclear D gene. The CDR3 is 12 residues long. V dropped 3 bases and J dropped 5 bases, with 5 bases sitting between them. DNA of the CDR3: TGTGCCAGCAGTTTTGAGGACAATGAGCAGTTCTTC. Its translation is CASSFEDNEQFF.

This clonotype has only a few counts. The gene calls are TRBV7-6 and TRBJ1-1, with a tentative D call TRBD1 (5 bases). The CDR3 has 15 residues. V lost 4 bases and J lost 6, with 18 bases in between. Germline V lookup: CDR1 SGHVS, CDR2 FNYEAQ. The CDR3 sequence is CASSSSPMGDPEAFF. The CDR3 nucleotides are TGTGCCAGCAGCTCATCCCCCATGGGGGACCCTGAAGCTTTCTTT.

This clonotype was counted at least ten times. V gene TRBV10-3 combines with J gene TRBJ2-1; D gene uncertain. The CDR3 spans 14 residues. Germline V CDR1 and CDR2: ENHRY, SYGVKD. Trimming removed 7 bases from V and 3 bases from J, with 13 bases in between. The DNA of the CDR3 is TGTGCCATCACCTATAGTGATATCTACAATGAGCAGTTCTTC. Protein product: CAITYSDIYNEQFF.

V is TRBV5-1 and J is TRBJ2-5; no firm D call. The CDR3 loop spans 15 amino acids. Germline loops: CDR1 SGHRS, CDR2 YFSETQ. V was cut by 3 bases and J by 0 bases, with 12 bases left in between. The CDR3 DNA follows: TGCGCCAGCAGCTCTGGGGTGGGGTACCAAGAGACCCAGTACTTC. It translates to CASSSGVGYQETQYF.

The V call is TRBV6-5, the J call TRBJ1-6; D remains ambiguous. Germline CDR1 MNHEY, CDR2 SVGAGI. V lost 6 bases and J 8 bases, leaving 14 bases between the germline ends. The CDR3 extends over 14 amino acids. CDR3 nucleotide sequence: TGTGCCAGCAGCCAGTGGCGTGACGATTCACCCCTCCACTTT. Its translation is CASSQWRDDSPLHF.

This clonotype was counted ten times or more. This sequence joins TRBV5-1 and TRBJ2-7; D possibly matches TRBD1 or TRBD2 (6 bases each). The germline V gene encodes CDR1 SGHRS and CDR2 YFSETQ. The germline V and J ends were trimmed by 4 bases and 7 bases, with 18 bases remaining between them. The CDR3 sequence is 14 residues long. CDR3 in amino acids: CASSTGASSLEQYF. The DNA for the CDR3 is TGCGCCAGCAGCACGGGGGCCTCCTCGCTGGAGCAGTACTTC.

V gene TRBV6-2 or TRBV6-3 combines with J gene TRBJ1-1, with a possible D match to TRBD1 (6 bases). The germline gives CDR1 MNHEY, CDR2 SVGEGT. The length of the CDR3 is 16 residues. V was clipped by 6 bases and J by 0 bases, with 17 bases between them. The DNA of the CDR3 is TGTGCCAGCAGACGATACAGGGATCTCATGAACACTGAAGCTTTCTTT. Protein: CASRRYRDLMNTEAFF.

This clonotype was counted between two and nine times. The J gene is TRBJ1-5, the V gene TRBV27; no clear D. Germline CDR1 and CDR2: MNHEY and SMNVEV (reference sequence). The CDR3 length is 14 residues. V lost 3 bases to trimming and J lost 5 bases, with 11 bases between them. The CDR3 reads CASSLAMFDQPQHF. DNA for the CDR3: TGTGCCAGCAGTTTGGCGATGTTTGATCAGCCCCAGCATTTT.

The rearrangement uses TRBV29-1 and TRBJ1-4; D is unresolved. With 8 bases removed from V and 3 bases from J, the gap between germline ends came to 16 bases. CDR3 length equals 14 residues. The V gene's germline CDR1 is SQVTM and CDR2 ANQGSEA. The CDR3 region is CSSRRISANEKLFF. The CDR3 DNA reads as TGCAGCTCTCGGAGGATTTCGGCTAATGAAAAACTGTTTTTT.

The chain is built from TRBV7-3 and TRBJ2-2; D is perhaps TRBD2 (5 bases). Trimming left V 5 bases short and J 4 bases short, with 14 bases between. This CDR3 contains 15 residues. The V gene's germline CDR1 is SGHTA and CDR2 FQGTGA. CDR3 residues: CASSGSRGGTGELFF. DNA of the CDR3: TGTGCCAGCAGCGGCTCCCGGGGTGGCACCGGGGAGCTGTTTTTT. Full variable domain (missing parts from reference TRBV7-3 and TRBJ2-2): GAGVSQTPSNKVTEKGKYVELRCDPISGHTALYWYRQSLGQGPEFLIYFQGTGAADDSGLPNDRFFAVRPEGSVSTLKIQRTERGDSAVYLCASSGSRGGTGELFFGEGSRLTVL.

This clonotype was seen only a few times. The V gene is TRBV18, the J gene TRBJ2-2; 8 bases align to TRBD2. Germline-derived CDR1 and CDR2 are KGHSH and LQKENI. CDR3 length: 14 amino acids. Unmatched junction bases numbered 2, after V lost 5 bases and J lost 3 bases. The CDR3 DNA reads TGTGCCAGCTCAACCGGGGGGGACACCGGGGAGCTGTTTTTT. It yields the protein CASSTGGDTGELFF.

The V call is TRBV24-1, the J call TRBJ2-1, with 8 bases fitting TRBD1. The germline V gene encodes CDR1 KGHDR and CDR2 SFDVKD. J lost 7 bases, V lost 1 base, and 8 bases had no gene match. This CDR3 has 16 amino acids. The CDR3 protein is CATSDFGQGGRNEQFF. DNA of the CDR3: TGTGCCACCAGTGATTTCGGACAGGGCGGGCGTAATGAGCAGTTCTTC.

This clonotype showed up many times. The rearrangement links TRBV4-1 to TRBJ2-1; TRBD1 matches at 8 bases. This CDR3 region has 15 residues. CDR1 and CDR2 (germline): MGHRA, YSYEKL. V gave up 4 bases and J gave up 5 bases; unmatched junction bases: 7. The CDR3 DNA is TGCGCCAGCAGCCTACCCGGGACAGGTAACAATGAGCAGTTCTTC. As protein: CASSLPGTGNNEQFF.

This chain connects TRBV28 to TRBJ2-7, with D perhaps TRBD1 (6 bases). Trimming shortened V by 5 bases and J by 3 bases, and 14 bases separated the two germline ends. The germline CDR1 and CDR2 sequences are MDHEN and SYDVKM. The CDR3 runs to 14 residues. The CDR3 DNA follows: TGTGCCAGCAGTCGGGACACGCGATTCTACGAGCAGTACGTC. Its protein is CASSRDTRFYEQYV.